The next 20 T cell receptor beta chains were all read from a single sample in a study of T cells in Graves' hyperthyroidism and ophthalmopathy. Template material for amplifying TCR beta CDR3 regions consisted of RNA transcripts. The HTBI set primed first-round TCR CDR3 RT-PCR. TCRdb reanalysed the multiplex PCR reads using MiXCR and keeps one entry per CDR3 protein. The sample contains about 720,000 distinct CDR3 sequences, over 15% of which appear only once. The sample was blood. The receptors were sampled from a man between 18 and 29 years old with Graves' hyperthyroidism.

The chain has TRBV7-3 and TRBJ1-1, with D hard to call. Per germline, CDR1 SGHTA and CDR2 FQGTGA. Trimming left V 6 bases short and J 4 bases short, with 15 bases between. The CDR3 runs 14 residues. The CDR3 sequence: CASRQTALGTEAFF. CDR3 sequence (DNA): TGTGCCAGCAGACAAACGGCTTTGGGCACTGAAGCTTTCTTT.

This clonotype was seen many times. This chain connects TRBV7-2 to TRBJ1-1, with unresolved D. The V end lost 6 bases, the J end lost 1 base, and 9 bases lay between the germline ends. CDR1 SGHTA and CDR2 FQGNSA come from the germline V gene. CDR3 length: 13 residues. The DNA for the CDR3 is TGTGCCAGCAGTATGTGGCCGAACACTGAAGCTTTCTTT. It is translated as CASSMWPNTEAFF.

This clonotype was seen many times. The rearrangement links TRBV28 to TRBJ1-6; weak D call: TRBD1 (5 bases). There are 12 residues in the CDR3. The ends were cut back, 7 bases at V and 9 bases at J, with 10 bases in the middle. Germline values: CDR1 MDHEN, CDR2 SYDVKM. CDR3 region: CASKGFSSPLHF. The CDR3, as DNA: TGTGCCAGCAAGGGGTTTAGTTCACCCCTCCACTTT.

This clonotype turned up a few times. The gene calls are TRBV7-9 and TRBJ1-4; the D gene is possibly TRBD1 (6 bases). The CDR3 is 15 amino acids. In germline, CDR1 is SEHNR, CDR2 FQNEAQ (reference sequence). The V and J ends lost 5 bases and 0 bases respectively, with 10 bases between them. The CDR3 sequence is CASSTGHATNEKLFF. CDR3 coding DNA: TGTGCCAGCAGCACGGGACACGCAACTAATGAAAAACTGTTTTTT.

The chain couples TRBV19 to TRBJ1-1; TRBD1 matches at 8 bases. Germline-derived CDR1 and CDR2 are LNHDA and SQIVND (reference sequence). After removal of 3 bases from V and 1 base from J, the junction contained 10 bases not matched to a gene. This CDR3 region has 17 residues. The CDR3 is CASSILPGQGANTEAFF. CDR3 sequence (DNA): TGTGCCAGTAGTATCCTCCCCGGACAGGGCGCGAACACTGAAGCTTTCTTT.

The chain joins TRBV12-3 or TRBV12-4 to TRBJ2-3; perhaps D is TRBD1 or TRBD2 (6 bases each). This CDR3 comprises 16 residues. V was cut by 1 base and J by 2 bases, with 13 bases left in between. The DNA for the CDR3 is TGTGCCAGCAGTTTAGGAAAAGGGGGGATCACAGATACGCAGTATTTT. Translation gives CASSLGKGGITDTQYF.

This clonotype has a count of ten or more. This chain uses TRBV28 with TRBJ1-2, with no clear D. Trimming stripped 3 bases from V and 5 bases from J, with 10 bases between. The CDR3 runs 13 residues. The germline V gene has CDR1 MDHEN and CDR2 SYDVKM. The CDR3 sequence is CASSLNREYGYTF. The CDR3 region has the DNA TGTGCCAGCAGTTTGAACCGGGAGTATGGCTACACCTTC.

This clonotype was observed a few times. The chain couples TRBV19 to TRBJ2-1; TRBD2 matches 7 bases. CDR1 and CDR2 from the germline V gene are LNHDA and SQIVND (reference sequence). This CDR3 comprises 14 residues. Germline trimming cut 7 bases from V and 5 bases from J; bases unmatched to any gene: 8. The CDR3 sequence: CASKTSAGHNEQFF. The CDR3 DNA follows: TGTGCCAGTAAAACTAGCGCCGGGCACAATGAGCAGTTCTTC.

A note on this clonotype: It may be a read error: a sequence one base away is much more abundant. This sequence joins TRBV2 and TRBJ1-1; D is perhaps TRBD1 (6 bases). The germline CDR1 and CDR2 sequences are SNHLY and FYNNEI. With 5 bases removed from V and 0 bases from J, the gap between germline ends came to 16 bases. This CDR3 has 16 residues. As DNA, the CDR3 is TGTGCCAGCAGTCTGGAGGCAGGGGCGATGAACACTGAAGCTTTCTTT. It specifies CASSLEAGAMNTEAFF. The variable domain in full, with the rest retrieved from reference TRBV2 and TRBJ1-1, is EPEVTQTPSHQVTQMGQEVILRCVPISNHLYFYWYRQILGQKVEFLVSFYNNEISEKSEIFDDQFSVERPDGSNFTLKIRSTKLEDSAMYFCASSLEAGAMNTEAFFGQGTRLTVV.

In its sample, this clonotype was seen a few times. The J gene is TRBJ2-5, the V gene TRBV19, with D unresolved. The germline CDR1 and CDR2 sequences are LNHDA and SQIVND (reference sequence). The V and J ends lost 6 bases and 5 bases respectively, with 13 bases between them. The CDR3 has 13 residues. The CDR3 region is CASSSPGRETQYF. CDR3 nucleotides: TGTGCCAGTAGCTCTCCGGGTAGGGAGACCCAGTACTTC.

This chain links TRBV5-5 with TRBJ2-7; D is ambiguous. CDR1 is SGHKS and CDR2 is YYEKEE in the germline V gene (reference sequence). With 2 bases removed from V and 0 bases from J, the gap between germline ends came to 9 bases. The CDR3 runs to 14 residues. The CDR3 coding sequence is TGTGCCAGCAGCTTTCTGATTTCCTCCTACGAGCAGTACTTC. Amino acid sequence: CASSFLISSYEQYF. Together with reference TRBV5-5 and TRBJ2-7, the CDR3 gives the full variable domain: DAGVTQSPTHLIKTRGQQVTLRCSPISGHKSVSWYQQVLGQGPQFIFQYYEKEERGRGNFPDRFSARQFPNYSSELNVNALLLGDSALYLCASSFLISSYEQYFGPGTRLTVT.

Ten or more counts support this clonotype. The chain joins TRBV29-1 to TRBJ2-7, with 8 bases lining up with TRBD1. Trimming cost V 4 bases and J 4 bases; bases outside gene matches: 3. The CDR3 is 12 residues long. Germline values: CDR1 SQVTM, CDR2 ANQGSEA. Written as DNA, the CDR3 is TGCAGCGTTGGGGACAGGAAATACGAGCAGTACTTC. Amino acids: CSVGDRKYEQYF.

This clonotype was picked up many times. The chain carries TRBV28 and TRBJ2-7; TRBD2 agrees at 8 bases. The junction had 10 bases not matched to a gene; V was cut back by 7 bases and J by 2 bases. Germline CDR1 MDHEN, CDR2 SYDVKM. This CDR3 comprises 15 residues. CDR3 bases: TGTGCCAGCACCCTCTTAGCGGGACCGACCTACGAGCAGTACTTC. Translating gives CASTLLAGPTYEQYF.

This clonotype was seen ten or more times. The gene calls are TRBV7-9 and TRBJ2-1; D might be TRBD1 (9 bases). Trimming took off 4 bases at V and 7 bases at J, with 23 bases between the two ends. Germline assignment: CDR1 SEHNR and CDR2 FQNEAQ (reference sequence). The length of the CDR3 is 17 residues. CDR3 sequence: CASSSQPGGTGRNEQFF. CDR3 bases: TGTGCCAGCAGCTCTCAACCGGGGGGGACAGGGAGGAATGAGCAGTTCTTC.

This clonotype was observed many times. The rearrangement uses TRBV20-1 and TRBJ2-1, with 12 bases fitting TRBD2. V trimming: 6 bases; J trimming: 4 bases; junction bases outside the gene matches: 7. CDR1 is DFQATT, CDR2 SNEGSKA, per germline (reference sequence). This CDR3 comprises 15 residues. CDR3 nucleotide sequence: TGCAGTGCCCCCGGAGGACTAGCGGGATACAATGAGCAGTTCTTC. Its protein is CSAPGGLAGYNEQFF.

The chain recombines TRBV12-3 or TRBV12-4 with TRBJ2-1, with D possibly matching TRBD2 (6 bases). This CDR3 contains 13 residues. V was clipped by 6 bases and J by 8 bases, with 14 bases between them. The CDR3 DNA follows: TGTGCCAGCAGCAGCGGAGGGGCCCATGAGCAGTTCTTC. Translating it yields CASSSGGAHEQFF.

This clonotype was seen repeatedly, ten times or more. The V gene is TRBV2, the J gene TRBJ2-3; D unresolved. This CDR3 contains 15 residues. The V gene lost 3 bases and the J gene lost 1 base, with 11 bases spanning the gap. The germline V gene has CDR1 SNHLY and CDR2 FYNNEI. Here the CDR3 DNA reads TGTGCCAGCAGTGAGGACGGCCTCGGCACAGATACGCAGTATTTT. Amino acid sequence: CASSEDGLGTDTQYF.

This clonotype was seen a handful of times. The chain joins TRBV4-1 to TRBJ1-1; no definite D call. Trimming pared 2 bases from V and 0 bases from J, leaving 7 bases between. Per the germline V gene, CDR1 is MGHRA and CDR2 is YSYEKL. The length of the CDR3 is 14 residues. CDR3 protein: CASSQNDLNTEAFF. For the CDR3, the DNA is TGCGCCAGCAGCCAAAACGATTTGAACACTGAAGCTTTCTTT.

The J gene is TRBJ1-5, the V gene TRBV19, with D perhaps TRBD1 (5 bases). V lost 5 bases and J 6 bases, leaving 17 bases between the germline ends. CDR1 is LNHDA and CDR2 is SQIVND in the germline V gene (reference sequence). The CDR3 spans 15 residues. The CDR3 is CASSPSQGWRQPQHF. CDR3 nucleotide sequence: TGTGCCAGTAGTCCTTCGCAGGGATGGCGTCAGCCCCAGCATTTT.

CDR3 in DNA: TGTGCCAGCAGTAAGGGGACAGGGAAGGACGAGCAGTACTTC. The encoded protein is CASSKGTGKDEQYF. V usage is TRBV25-1 and J usage is TRBJ2-7; 9 nucleotides agree with TRBD1. After removal of 5 bases from V and 5 bases from J, the junction contained 7 bases not matched to a gene. The CDR3 is 14 residues long. Per the germline V gene, CDR1 is MGHDK and CDR2 is SYGVNS.